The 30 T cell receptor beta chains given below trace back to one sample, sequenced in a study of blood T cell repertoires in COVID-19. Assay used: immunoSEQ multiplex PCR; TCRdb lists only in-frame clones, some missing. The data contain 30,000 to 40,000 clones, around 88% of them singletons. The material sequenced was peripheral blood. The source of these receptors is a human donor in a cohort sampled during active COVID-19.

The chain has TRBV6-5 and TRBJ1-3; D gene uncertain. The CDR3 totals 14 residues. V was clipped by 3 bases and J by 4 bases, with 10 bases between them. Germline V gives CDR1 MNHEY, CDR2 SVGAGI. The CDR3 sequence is CASSYFRGGNTIYF. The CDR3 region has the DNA TGTGCCAGCAGTTATTTTCGGGGAGGAAACACCATATATTTT.

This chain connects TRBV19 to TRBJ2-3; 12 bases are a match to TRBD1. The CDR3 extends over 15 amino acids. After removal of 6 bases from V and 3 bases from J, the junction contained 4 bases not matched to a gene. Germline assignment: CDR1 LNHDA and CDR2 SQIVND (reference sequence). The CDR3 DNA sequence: TGTGCCAGTAGGGGACAGGGGGCTCTAACAGATACGCAGTATTTT. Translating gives CASRGQGALTDTQYF.

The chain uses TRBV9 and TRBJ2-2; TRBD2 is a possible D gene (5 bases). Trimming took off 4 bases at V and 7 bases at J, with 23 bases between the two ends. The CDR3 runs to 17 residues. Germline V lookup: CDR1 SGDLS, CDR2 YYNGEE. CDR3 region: CASSSPRWEIGDGELFF. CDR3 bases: TGTGCCAGCAGCTCCCCACGCTGGGAGATAGGAGACGGGGAGCTGTTTTTT.

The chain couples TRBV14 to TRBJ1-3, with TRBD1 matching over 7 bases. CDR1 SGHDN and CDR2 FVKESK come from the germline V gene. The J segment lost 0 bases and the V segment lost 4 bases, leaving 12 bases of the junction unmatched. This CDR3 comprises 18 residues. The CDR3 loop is CASSPGRGQILSGNTIYF. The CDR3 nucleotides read TGTGCCAGCAGCCCGGGAAGGGGACAGATACTCTCTGGAAACACCATATATTTT.

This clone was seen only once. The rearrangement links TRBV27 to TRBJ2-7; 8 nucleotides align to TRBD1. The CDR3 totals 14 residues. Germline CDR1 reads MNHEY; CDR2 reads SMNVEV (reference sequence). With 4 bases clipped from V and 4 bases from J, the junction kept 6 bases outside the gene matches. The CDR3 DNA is TGTGCCAGCAGTTACGGGACAGGAGATTACGAGCAGTACTTC. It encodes CASSYGTGDYEQYF.

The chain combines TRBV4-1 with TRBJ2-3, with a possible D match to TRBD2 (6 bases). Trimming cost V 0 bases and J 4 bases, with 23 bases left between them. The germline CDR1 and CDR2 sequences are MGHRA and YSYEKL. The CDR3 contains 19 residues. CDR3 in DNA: TGCGCCAGCAGCCAAGATGGATGGGGCGGGACCCTTTCCGCAGATACGCAGTATTTT. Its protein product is CASSQDGWGGTLSADTQYF.

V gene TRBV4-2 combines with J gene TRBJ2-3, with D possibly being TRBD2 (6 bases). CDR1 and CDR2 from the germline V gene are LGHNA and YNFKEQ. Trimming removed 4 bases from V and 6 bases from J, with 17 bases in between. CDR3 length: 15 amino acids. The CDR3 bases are TGTGCCAGCAGCCCGTCTGCTCAGGCGGGGGATACGCAGTATTTT. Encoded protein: CASSPSAQAGDTQYF.

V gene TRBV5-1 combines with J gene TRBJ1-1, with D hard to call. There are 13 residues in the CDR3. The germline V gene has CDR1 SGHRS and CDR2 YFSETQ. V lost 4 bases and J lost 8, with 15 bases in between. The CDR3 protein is CASSRRLEDEAFF. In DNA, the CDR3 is TGCGCCAGCAGCAGGAGGCTGGAGGACGAAGCTTTCTTT. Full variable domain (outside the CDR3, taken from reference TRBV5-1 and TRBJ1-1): KAGVTQTPRYLIKTRGQQVTLSCSPISGHRSVSWYQQTPGQGLQFLFEYFSETQRNKGNFPGRFSGRQFSNSRSEMNVSTLELGDSALYLCASSRRLEDEAFFGQGTRLTVV.

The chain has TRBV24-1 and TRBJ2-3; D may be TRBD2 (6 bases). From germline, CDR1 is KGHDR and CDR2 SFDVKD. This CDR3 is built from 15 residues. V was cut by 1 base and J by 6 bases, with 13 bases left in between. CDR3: CATSDFPGGMDTQYF. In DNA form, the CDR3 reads TGTGCCACCAGTGATTTCCCCGGCGGGATGGATACGCAGTATTTT.

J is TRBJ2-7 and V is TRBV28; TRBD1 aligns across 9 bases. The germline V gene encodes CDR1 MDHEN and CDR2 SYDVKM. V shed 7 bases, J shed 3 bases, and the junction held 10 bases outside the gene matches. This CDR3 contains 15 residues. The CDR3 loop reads CASKKPGTGLYEQYF. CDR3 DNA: TGTGCCAGCAAGAAGCCCGGGACAGGGCTCTACGAGCAGTACTTC.

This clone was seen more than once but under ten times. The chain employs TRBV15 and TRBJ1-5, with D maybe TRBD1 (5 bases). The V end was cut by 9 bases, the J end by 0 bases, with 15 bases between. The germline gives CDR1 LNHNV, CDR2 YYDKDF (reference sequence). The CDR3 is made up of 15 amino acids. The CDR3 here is CATSDSPYSNQPQHF. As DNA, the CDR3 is TGTGCCACGTCTGACAGTCCCTATAGCAATCAGCCCCAGCATTTT.

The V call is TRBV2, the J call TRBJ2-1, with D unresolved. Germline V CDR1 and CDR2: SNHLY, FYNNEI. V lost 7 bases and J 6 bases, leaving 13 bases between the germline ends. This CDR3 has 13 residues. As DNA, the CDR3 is TGTGCCAGCACAGGCTTTGTAGGCAATGAGCAGTTCTTC. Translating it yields CASTGFVGNEQFF.

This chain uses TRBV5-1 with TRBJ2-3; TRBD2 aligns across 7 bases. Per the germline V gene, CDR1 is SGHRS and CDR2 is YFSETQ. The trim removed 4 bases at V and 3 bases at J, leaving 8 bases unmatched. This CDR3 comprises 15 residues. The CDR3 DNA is TGCGCCAGCAGCCCCGTGGCTAGCGGTACAGATACGCAGTATTTT. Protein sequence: CASSPVASGTDTQYF.

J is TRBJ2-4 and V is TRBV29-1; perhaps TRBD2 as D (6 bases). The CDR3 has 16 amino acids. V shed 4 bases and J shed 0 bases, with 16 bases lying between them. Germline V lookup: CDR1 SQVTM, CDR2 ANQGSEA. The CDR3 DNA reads TGCAGCGTTGTATTGTGGGGGGTTCTAGCCAAAAACATTCAGTACTTC. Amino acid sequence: CSVVLWGVLAKNIQYF.

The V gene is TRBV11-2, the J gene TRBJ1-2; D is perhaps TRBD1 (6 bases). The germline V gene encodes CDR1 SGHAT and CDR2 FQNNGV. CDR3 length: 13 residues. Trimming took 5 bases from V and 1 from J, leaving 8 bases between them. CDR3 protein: CASSRTVNYGYTF. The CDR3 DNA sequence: TGTGCCAGCAGCCGGACAGTTAACTATGGCTACACCTTC.

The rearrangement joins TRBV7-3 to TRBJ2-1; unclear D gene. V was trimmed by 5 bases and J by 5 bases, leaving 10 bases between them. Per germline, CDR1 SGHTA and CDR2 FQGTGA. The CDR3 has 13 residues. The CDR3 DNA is TGTGCCAGCAGCCGATATCAGGACAATGAGCAGTTCTTC. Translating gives CASSRYQDNEQFF.

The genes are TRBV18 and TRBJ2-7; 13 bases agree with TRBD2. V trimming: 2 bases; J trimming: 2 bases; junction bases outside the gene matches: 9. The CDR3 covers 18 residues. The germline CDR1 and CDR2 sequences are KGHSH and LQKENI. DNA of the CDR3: TGTGCCAGCTCACCAAAGCCTCCAGGACTAGCGGGGGCCTACGAGCAGTACTTC. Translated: CASSPKPPGLAGAYEQYF. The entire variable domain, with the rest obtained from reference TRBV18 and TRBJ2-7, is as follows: NAGVMQNPRHLVRRRGQEARLRCSPMKGHSHVYWYRQLPEEGLKFMVYLQKENIIDESGMPKERFSAEFPKEGPSILRIQQVVRGDSAAYFCASSPKPPGLAGAYEQYFGPGTRLTVT.

CDR3 DNA: TGTGCCAGCAGTCTAACGAACACCGGGGAGCTGTTTTTT. This translates into CASSLTNTGELFF. The rearrangement uses TRBV6-6 and TRBJ2-2; D call uncertain. The CDR3 runs 13 residues. The germline CDR1 and CDR2 sequences are MNHNY and SVGAGI (reference sequence). V was shortened by 5 bases and J by 0 bases, with 4 bases between the two germline ends.

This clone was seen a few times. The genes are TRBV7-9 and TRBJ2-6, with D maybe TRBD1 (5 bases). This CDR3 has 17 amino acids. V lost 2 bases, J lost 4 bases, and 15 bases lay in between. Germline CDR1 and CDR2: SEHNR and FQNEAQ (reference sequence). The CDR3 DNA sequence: TGTGCCAGCAGCTTAAGCGCCAGGGCGCGCGGGGCCAACGTCCTGACTTTC. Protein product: CASSLSARARGANVLTF.

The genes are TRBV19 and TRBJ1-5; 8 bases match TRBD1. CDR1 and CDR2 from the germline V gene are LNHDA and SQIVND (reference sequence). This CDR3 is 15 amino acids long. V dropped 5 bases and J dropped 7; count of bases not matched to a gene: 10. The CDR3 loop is CASSVLRQGYQPQHF. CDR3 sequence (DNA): TGTGCCAGTAGTGTCCTTCGACAGGGGTACCAGCCCCAGCATTTT.

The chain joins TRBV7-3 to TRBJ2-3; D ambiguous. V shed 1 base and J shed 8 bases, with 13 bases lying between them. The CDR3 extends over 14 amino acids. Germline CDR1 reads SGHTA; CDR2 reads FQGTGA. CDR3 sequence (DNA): TGTGCCAGCAGCTTAAATCCCCCCGGCGGTACGCAGTATTTT. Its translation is CASSLNPPGGTQYF.

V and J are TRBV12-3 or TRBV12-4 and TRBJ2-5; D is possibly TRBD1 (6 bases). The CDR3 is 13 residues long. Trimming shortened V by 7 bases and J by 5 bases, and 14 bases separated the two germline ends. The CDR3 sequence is CASTRRGMETQYF. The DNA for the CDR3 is TGTGCCAGCACCCGCAGGGGAATGGAGACCCAGTACTTC.

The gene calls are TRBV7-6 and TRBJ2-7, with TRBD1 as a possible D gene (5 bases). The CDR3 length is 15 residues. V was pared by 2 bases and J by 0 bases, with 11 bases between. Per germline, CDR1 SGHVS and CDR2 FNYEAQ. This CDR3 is CASSLSGPTSYEQYF. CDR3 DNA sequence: TGTGCCAGCAGCTTATCAGGGCCGACCTCCTACGAGCAGTACTTC. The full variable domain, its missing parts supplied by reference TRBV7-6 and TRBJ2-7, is GAGVSQSPRYKVTKRGQDVALRCDPISGHVSLYWYRQALGQGPEFLTYFNYEAQQDKSGLPNDRFSAERPEGSISTLTIQRTEQRDSAMYRCASSLSGPTSYEQYFGPGTRLTVT.

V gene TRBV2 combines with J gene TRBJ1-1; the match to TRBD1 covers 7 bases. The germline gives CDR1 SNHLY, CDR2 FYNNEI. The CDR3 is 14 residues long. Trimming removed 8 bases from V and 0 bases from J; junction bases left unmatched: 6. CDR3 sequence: CASDRQGLNTEAFF. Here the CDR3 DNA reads TGTGCCAGCGACAGACAGGGATTGAACACTGAAGCTTTCTTT. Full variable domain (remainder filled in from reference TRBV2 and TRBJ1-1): EPEVTQTPSHQVTQMGQEVILRCVPISNHLYFYWYRQILGQKVEFLVSFYNNEISEKSEIFDDQFSVERPDGSNFTLKIRSTKLEDSAMYFCASDRQGLNTEAFFGQGTRLTVV.

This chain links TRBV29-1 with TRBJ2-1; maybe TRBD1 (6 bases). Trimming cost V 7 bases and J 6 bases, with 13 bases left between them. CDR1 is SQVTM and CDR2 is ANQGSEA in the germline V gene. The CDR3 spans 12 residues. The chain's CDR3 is CSAPEGGNEQFF. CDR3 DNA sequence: TGCAGCGCCCCGGAAGGGGGCAATGAGCAGTTCTTC.

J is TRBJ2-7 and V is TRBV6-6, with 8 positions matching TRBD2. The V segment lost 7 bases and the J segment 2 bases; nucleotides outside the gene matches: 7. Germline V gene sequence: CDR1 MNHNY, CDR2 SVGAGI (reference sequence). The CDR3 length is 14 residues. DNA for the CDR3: TGTGCCAGCATCGGGGGGGGCTCCGCCTACGAGCAGTACTTC. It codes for CASIGGGSAYEQYF.

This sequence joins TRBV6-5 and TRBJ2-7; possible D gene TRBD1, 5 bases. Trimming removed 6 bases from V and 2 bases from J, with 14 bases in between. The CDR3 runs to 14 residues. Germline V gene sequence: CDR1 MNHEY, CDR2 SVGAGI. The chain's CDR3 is CASRPTGNAYEQYF. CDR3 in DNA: TGTGCCAGCAGACCAACAGGAAACGCCTACGAGCAGTACTTC.

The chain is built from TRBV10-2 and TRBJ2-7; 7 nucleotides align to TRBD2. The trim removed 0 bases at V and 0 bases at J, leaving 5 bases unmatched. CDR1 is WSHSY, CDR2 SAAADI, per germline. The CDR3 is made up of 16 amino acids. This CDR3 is CASSESGLAVSYEQYF. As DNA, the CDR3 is TGCGCCAGCAGTGAGTCTGGGCTAGCGGTCTCCTACGAGCAGTACTTC.

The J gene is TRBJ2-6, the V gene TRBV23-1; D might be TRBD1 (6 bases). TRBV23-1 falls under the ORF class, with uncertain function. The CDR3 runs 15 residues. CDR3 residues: CAGGVTDSGANVLTF. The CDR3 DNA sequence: TGCGCAGGGGGTGTAACGGACTCTGGGGCCAACGTCCTGACTTTC.

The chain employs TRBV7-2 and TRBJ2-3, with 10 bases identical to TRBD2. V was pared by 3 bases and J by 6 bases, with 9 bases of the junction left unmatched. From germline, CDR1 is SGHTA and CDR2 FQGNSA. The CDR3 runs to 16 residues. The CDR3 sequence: CASSFPSGSGADTQYF. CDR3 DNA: TGTGCCAGCAGCTTTCCTAGCGGGAGTGGTGCGGATACGCAGTATTTT.